These 29 T cell receptor beta chains were all obtained from the same sample, sequenced in a study of molecular identifiers for immune sequencing clone quantification. In TCRdb, the PCR reads were re-called with MiXCR into one record per CDR3 protein. In the table there are some 35,000 distinct CDR3 sequences, approximately 20% of which are singletons. Specimen: naive CD8+ T cells from blood, with Jurkat cell RNA spiked in. Sample subset: FACS-sorted CD8+CD4-CCR7+CD45RA+ naive T cells. These TCRs come from a human donor in good health. Some libraries in this study had Jurkat cell RNA spiked in.

This clonotype has only a few counts. The junction and the germline gene differ at one end; a read error may be behind it. V and J are TRBV7-7 and TRBJ2-7; 10 bases are a match to TRBD1. In germline, CDR1 is SSHAT, CDR2 FNYEAQ (reference sequence). CDR3 length: 14 amino acids. The CDR3 DNA reads TGTGCTAGCAGCCCCGGGACAGGGGTCCACGAGCAGTACTTC. The encoded protein is CASSPGTGVHEQYF.

This clonotype occurred many times. This sequence joins TRBV11-2 and TRBJ1-1; D not certain. This CDR3 is 12 amino acids long. Germline V lookup: CDR1 SGHAT, CDR2 FQNNGV. Trimming stripped 4 bases from V and 5 bases from J, with 8 bases between. The CDR3 protein is CASSSLDTEAFF. The CDR3 nucleotides read TGTGCCAGCAGCTCCCTCGATACTGAAGCTTTCTTT.

This clonotype was seen many times. The V gene is TRBV27, the J gene TRBJ2-5; perhaps D is TRBD1 or TRBD2 (5 bases each). CDR3 length: 13 residues. V lost 2 bases, J lost 5 bases, and 9 bases lay in between. Per the germline V gene, CDR1 is MNHEY and CDR2 is SMNVEV (reference sequence). The CDR3 region has the DNA TGTGCCAGCAGTTTAAGGGGAGTTGAGACCCAGTACTTC. Translated: CASSLRGVETQYF.

This clonotype showed up many times. The V and J genes are TRBV7-7 and TRBJ1-1; D gene unclear. CDR3 size: 11 residues. Germline V lookup: CDR1 SSHAT, CDR2 FNYEAQ (reference sequence). The germline V and J ends were trimmed by 10 bases and 4 bases, with 10 bases remaining between them. The CDR3 DNA reads TGTGCCAACCCAGTGAGCACTGAAGCTTTCTTT. Its translation: CANPVSTEAFF.

With regard to this clonotype: A single base separates this from a much larger clone, so it may be a read error. The conserved final phenylalanine or tryptophan is absent from the CDR3, which likely points to a read error. The J gene is TRBJ1-5, the V gene TRBV19, with TRBD1 as a possible D gene (5 bases). CDR1 LNHDA and CDR2 SQIVND come from the germline V gene (reference sequence). V was pared by 7 bases and J by 4 bases, with 11 bases between. CDR3 length equals 13 residues. Here the CDR3 reads CASNPGPNQPQHL. CDR3 coding DNA: TGTGCCAGTAACCCAGGGCCAAATCAGCCCCAGCATCTT.

This clonotype was seen at least ten times. CDR3 in DNA: TGTGCCTGGAGTTCAGGGGCAGCCTACGAGCAGTACTTC. This codes for CAWSSGAAYEQYF. V usage is TRBV30 and J usage is TRBJ2-7, with D possibly being TRBD1 (6 bases). Germline lookup yields CDR1 GTSNPN and CDR2 SVGIG (reference sequence). The CDR3 runs 13 residues. V lost 2 bases to trimming and J lost 2 bases, with 10 bases between them. Together with reference TRBV30 and TRBJ2-7, the CDR3 gives the full variable domain: SQTIHQWPATLVQPVGSPLSLECTVEGTSNPNLYWYRQAAGRGLQLLFYSVGIGQISSEVPQNLSASRPQDRQFILSSKKLLLSDSGFYLCAWSSGAAYEQYFGPGTRLTVT.

About this clonotype: Being one base from a much bigger clone, this may be a read error. The genes are TRBV7-6 and TRBJ2-7; tentatively, D is TRBD2 (5 bases). The CDR3 contains 15 residues. Per the germline V gene, CDR1 is SGHVS and CDR2 is FNYEAQ. Here the CDR3 reads CAGSLGSSGAYEQYF. The CDR3, as DNA: TGTGCCGGCAGCCTTGGGTCCAGCGGAGCCTACGAGCAGTACTTC.

This clonotype was observed at least ten times. This chain links TRBV7-2 with TRBJ1-5; the D is unclear. V was trimmed by 6 bases and J by 7 bases, leaving 13 bases between them. This CDR3 has 13 residues. From germline, CDR1 is SGHTA and CDR2 FQGNSA. The CDR3 nucleotides read TGTGCCAGCAGTCCCTGGGATTTCCAGCCCCAGCATTTT. Translated, it gives CASSPWDFQPQHF. Using reference TRBV7-2 and TRBJ1-5 for the parts outside the CDR3, the full variable domain is GAGVSQSPSNKVTEKGKDVELRCDPISGHTALYWYRQSLGQGLEFLIYFQGNSAPDKSGLPSDRFSAERTGGSVSTLTIQRTQQEDSAVYLCASSPWDFQPQHFGDGTRLSIL.

This clonotype was found many times. V is TRBV6-5 and J is TRBJ2-3, with 10 bases that match TRBD2. CDR1 is MNHEY and CDR2 is SVGAGI in the germline V gene. CDR3 length: 16 amino acids. V lost 3 bases to trimming and J lost 6 bases; unmatched junction nucleotides: 9. CDR3 protein: CASSYAPSGGQDTQYF. The CDR3 DNA sequence: TGTGCCAGCAGTTATGCGCCTAGCGGGGGTCAGGATACGCAGTATTTT.

In its sample, this clonotype was seen many times. V and J are TRBV29-1 and TRBJ2-7; no clear D. Trimming pared 1 base from V and 3 bases from J, leaving 10 bases between. The CDR3 is made up of 13 amino acids. Germline CDR1 SQVTM, CDR2 ANQGSEA. CDR3 residues: CSVEGVYNYEQYF. As DNA, the CDR3 is TGCAGCGTTGAAGGAGTATATAACTACGAGCAGTACTTC.

As for this clonotype: A read error is possible here, since a much larger clone lies one base away. The rearrangement joins TRBV15 to TRBJ2-3; possibly TRBD1 or TRBD2 for D (6 bases each). Germline CDR1 reads LNHNV; CDR2 reads YYDKDF (reference sequence). The CDR3 is 15 residues long. V was pared by 5 bases and J by 4 bases, with 16 bases between. The CDR3 region is CATSGPPGAPDTQYF. In DNA, the CDR3 is TGTGCCACCAGCGGCCCACCGGGGGCCCCAGATACGCAGTATTTT. Supplemented by reference TRBV15 and TRBJ2-3, the full variable domain reads DAMVIQNPRYQVTQFGKPVTLSCSQTLNHNVMYWYQQKSSQAPKLLFHYYDKDFNNEADTPDNFQSRRPNTSFCFLDIRSPGLGDTAMYLCATSGPPGAPDTQYFGPGTRLTVL.

This clonotype came up many times. The chain joins TRBV5-1 to TRBJ2-2; unclear D gene. Germline values: CDR1 SGHRS, CDR2 YFSETQ. The CDR3 is 13 residues long. V was pared by 6 bases and J by 2 bases, with 8 bases between. For the CDR3, the DNA is TGCGCCAGCAATGCTGACAACACCGGGGAGCTGTTTTTT. This codes for CASNADNTGELFF.

At least ten counts were recorded for this clonotype. The junction and the germline gene differ at one end; a read error may be behind it. V usage is TRBV20-1 and J usage is TRBJ2-3; D is undetermined. CDR3 size: 13 residues. Germline values: CDR1 DFQATT, CDR2 SNEGSKA (reference sequence). The CDR3 DNA is TGCAGCGCTAGGGAAGGAAGCACAGATACGCAGTATTTT. Protein product: CSAREGSTDTQYF.

Regarding this clonotype: A much larger clone differs by one base, so this may be a read error. V usage is TRBV5-1 and J usage is TRBJ2-3, with D perhaps matching TRBD1 or TRBD2 (5 bases each). Looked up from germline, CDR1 is SGHRS and CDR2 is YFSETQ. This CDR3 contains 15 residues. The germline V and J ends were trimmed by 0 bases and 9 bases, with 17 bases remaining between them. The CDR3 loop is CASSLAGGLGRTQYF. The CDR3 DNA reads TGCGCCAGCAGCTTGGCTGGGGGATTGGGGCGGACGCAGTATTTT.

This clonotype came up many times. The chain uses TRBV7-9 and TRBJ2-7; no clear D gene. V gave up 6 bases and J gave up 0 bases, with 9 bases separating them. CDR3 size: 13 residues. The germline gives CDR1 SEHNR, CDR2 FQNEAQ (reference sequence). CDR3: CASSLVSSYEQYF. CDR3 in DNA: TGTGCCAGCAGTCTAGTGAGCTCCTACGAGCAGTACTTC. The full variable domain, completed using reference TRBV7-9 and TRBJ2-7, is DTGVSQNPRHKITKRGQNVTFRCDPISEHNRLYWYRQTLGQGPEFLTYFQNEAQLEKSRLLSDRFSAERPKGSFSTLEIQRTEQGDSAMYLCASSLVSSYEQYFGPGTRLTVT.

This clonotype was observed at least ten times. The chain carries TRBV10-3 and TRBJ1-1; D is unclear. Trimming took off 8 bases at V and 0 bases at J, with 10 bases between the two ends. The CDR3 consists of 13 residues. CDR1 and CDR2 (germline): ENHRY, SYGVKD. CDR3 sequence reads: CAILTDMNTEAFF. The CDR3 bases are TGTGCCATCCTAACAGATATGAACACTGAAGCTTTCTTT.

This clonotype was found many times. V usage is TRBV3-2 and J usage is TRBJ2-5; the table calls TRBD1, which could not be checked here. TRBV3-2 is a listed pseudogene. The CDR3 has 15 residues. The CDR3 DNA is TGTGCCAGCAGCCCCCCGGGACCCGGCCAAGAGACCCAGTACTTC. Translation gives CASSPPGPGQETQYF.

A note on this clonotype: A much larger clone differs from this one at a single base, so this may be a read error. The chain carries TRBV11-2 and TRBJ2-1; D is unresolved. Looked up from germline, CDR1 is SGHAT and CDR2 is FQNNGV. The CDR3 loop spans 12 amino acids. The CDR3 reads CSSSLEGNEQFF. Here the CDR3 DNA reads TGTTCCAGCAGCTTAGAAGGTAATGAGCAGTTCTTC.

Only one count was recorded for this clonotype. This may be a read error: a much more frequent sequence differs by one nucleotide. V is TRBV11-2 and J is TRBJ2-3; D might be TRBD2 (6 bases). The length of the CDR3 is 12 residues. Germline V lookup: CDR1 SGHAT, CDR2 FQNNGV. The CDR3 DNA reads as TGTGCCTGCAGCTCCCTAGCGGATACGCAGTATTTT. Residues: CACSSLADTQYF. Based on the CDR3 plus reference TRBV11-2 and TRBJ2-3, the full variable domain is EAGVAQSPRYKIIEKRQSVAFWCNPISGHATLYWYQQILGQGPKLLIQFQNNGVVDDSQLPKDRFSAERLKGVDSTLKIQPAKLEDSAVYLCACSSLADTQYFGPGTRLTVL.

In this sample, this clonotype turned up many times. The chain couples TRBV29-1 to TRBJ2-2, with a possible D match to TRBD1 (5 bases). The germline V gene has CDR1 SQVTM and CDR2 ANQGSEA. Trimming left V 1 base short and J 1 base short, with 7 bases between. This CDR3 is 14 amino acids long. CDR3 DNA: TGCAGCGTTGAAGCAGGGTTGAACACCGGGGAGCTGTTTTTT. The encoded protein is CSVEAGLNTGELFF.

The chain combines TRBV10-3 with TRBJ2-1; 8 bases are a match to TRBD1. V lost 3 bases to trimming and J lost 0 bases; unmatched junction nucleotides: 19. Germline V gene data show CDR1 as ENHRY and CDR2 as SYGVKD. CDR3 length: 21 amino acids. CDR3 sequence: CAISDLLNPDRVRGSYNEQFF. For the CDR3, the DNA is TGTGCCATCAGTGACCTTCTTAACCCGGACAGGGTGAGGGGCTCCTACAATGAGCAGTTCTTC.

This clonotype was counted ten times or more. V usage is TRBV20-1 and J usage is TRBJ2-7; 9 bases are a match to TRBD2. Germline CDR1 and CDR2: DFQATT and SNEGSKA (reference sequence). The CDR3 consists of 15 residues. J lost 2 bases, V lost 2 bases, and 7 bases had no gene match. Written as DNA, the CDR3 is TGCAGTGCTAGATCGGTGCTAGCGGGGACCTACGAGCAGTACTTC. Amino acid sequence: CSARSVLAGTYEQYF.

The chain is built from TRBV5-4 and TRBJ2-2, with D possibly matching TRBD1 (6 bases). V was trimmed by 7 bases and J by 3 bases, leaving 13 bases between them. From germline, CDR1 is SGHNT and CDR2 YYREEE (reference sequence). CDR3 length: 14 amino acids. In nucleotides, the CDR3 is TGTGCCAGCGGGGAAAGGGGGTACACCGGGGAGCTGTTTTTT. Translated, it gives CASGERGYTGELFF. Full variable domain (missing parts from reference TRBV5-4 and TRBJ2-2): ETGVTQSPTHLIKTRGQQVTLRCSSQSGHNTVSWYQQALGQGPQFIFQYYREEENGRGNFPPRFSGLQFPNYSSELNVNALELDDSALYLCASGERGYTGELFFGEGSRLTVL.

Comments on this clonotype: Its ends do not fully match the called genes, so a read error is possible. This chain links TRBV4-3 with TRBJ2-3; TRBD2 matches 8 bases. CDR1 and CDR2 from the germline V gene are LGHNA and YSLEER. This CDR3 is 16 amino acids long. The CDR3: CASSQDVAGLADAQYF. CDR3 sequence (DNA): TGCGCCAGCAGCCAAGACGTAGCGGGGCTGGCAGATGCGCAGTATTTT.

In this sample, this clonotype turned up many times. The rearrangement uses TRBV19 and TRBJ2-7; D gene unclear. The CDR3 loop spans 15 amino acids. Germline CDR1 is LNHDA and CDR2 is SQIVND (reference sequence). The germline V and J ends were trimmed by 6 bases and 0 bases, with 15 bases remaining between them. The CDR3 protein is CASSPAPASSYEQYF. CDR3 sequence (DNA): TGTGCCAGTAGCCCTGCGCCAGCGAGCTCCTACGAGCAGTACTTC.

To note about this clonotype: A much larger clone differs from this one at a single base, so this may be a read error. This CDR3 is CVSSARDRLVDTQYF. CDR3 in DNA: TGTGTCAGCTCAGCCCGGGACAGACTCGTGGATACGCAGTATTTT. The chain couples TRBV18 to TRBJ2-3; 7 positions agree with TRBD1. The CDR3 loop spans 15 amino acids. The V gene's germline CDR1 is KGHSH and CDR2 LQKENI.

This clonotype was seen repeatedly, ten times or more. This chain joins TRBV3-1 and TRBJ2-3; 16 bases match TRBD2. The CDR3 runs to 18 residues. Germline-derived CDR1 and CDR2 are LGHDT and YNNKEL (reference sequence). Trimming took 4 bases from V and 5 from J; bases not matched to a gene: 9. CDR3 nucleotide sequence: TGTGCCAGCAGCCCGGGACTAGCGGGAGGGCCGGTAGAAGATACGCAGTATTTT. Translation gives CASSPGLAGGPVEDTQYF.

About this clonotype itself: Given a much more abundant clone one base away, this may be a read error. The V call is TRBV20-1, the J call TRBJ2-7; D remains unclear. The CDR3 has 14 amino acids. CDR1 and CDR2 from the germline V gene are DFQATT and SNEGSKA (reference sequence). Between the trimmed V and J ends, which lost 0 bases and 1 base, there was a span of 10 bases. CDR3 sequence: CSAREVGRSYEQYF. CDR3 in DNA: TGCAGTGCTAGAGAGGTAGGGCGGTCCTACGAGCAGTACTTC.

The table lists this clonotype with many counts. For the CDR3, the DNA is TGTGCCAGCAGCTTGAAACGGGGGAGTACGACCGGGGAGCTGTTTTTT. Translating gives CASSLKRGSTTGELFF. J is TRBJ2-2 and V is TRBV13; maybe TRBD2 (6 bases). From germline, CDR1 is PRHDT and CDR2 FYEKMQ (reference sequence). The CDR3 totals 16 residues. V was trimmed by 3 bases and J by 5 bases, leaving 16 bases between them.